The TCR beta chain described here comes from a study of cytomegalovirus exposure and HLA in healthy donors. The wider study: The 90 to 150 validation repertoires were produced on the same platform as the 650 to 800 repertoires of the first cohort. This was reported in a later analysis. Study-wide results and limits: Cytomegalovirus status, reportedly, was diagnosed with high specificity and sensitivity by the classifier. The authors enumerated 180 or so TCR beta chains as linked to cytomegalovirus. A few chains tied to CMV proved CMV antigen-specific in vitro.

Details on this clone: The antigen remains undetermined.

Assay: immunoSEQ multiplex PCR; the TCRdb copy retains only in-frame clones and omits some. The table has tens of thousands of clones, roughly 94% seen once. The CDR3 spans 13 residues. Trimming took 5 bases from V and 7 from J; bases not matched to a gene: 5. The germline CDR1 and CDR2 sequences are MNHEY and SVGAGI. This chain joins TRBV6-5 and TRBJ1-1; 9 bases fit TRBD1. The sample was PBMCs. This receptor was obtained from a woman younger than 30 in good health and CMV-seropositive. The CDR3 DNA reads as TGTGCCAGCAGTACACAGGGGGCGGGTGAAGCTTTCTTT. Amino acid sequence: CASSTQGAGEAFF.